The present entry profiles one T cell receptor (beta chain) with its context. Antigen unknown. This sample is part of a study of T cell responses to AZD1222 COVID-19 vaccine. Study-wide results and limits: White British ancestry dominated among donors, who included more females, and clonal diversity was possibly underestimated.

V was shortened by 3 bases and J by 0 bases, with 9 bases between the two germline ends. Germline-derived CDR1 and CDR2 are SEHNR and FQNEAQ (reference sequence). The CDR3 is 15 residues long. Only in-frame clones appear in the TCRdb table, and some are missing; sequencing was by immunoSEQ multiplex PCR. The table includes fewer than 150,000 clones, around 88% detected once. The chain uses TRBV7-9 and TRBJ2-1; no clear D gene. Here the sequenced sample was peripheral blood, taken on day 0 of AZD1222 vaccination. This receptor was obtained from an adult in good health. CDR3 sequence (DNA): TGTGCCAGCAGCTTTTCCGAGAGCTCCTACAATGAGCAGTTCTTC. It codes for CASSFSESSYNEQFF.